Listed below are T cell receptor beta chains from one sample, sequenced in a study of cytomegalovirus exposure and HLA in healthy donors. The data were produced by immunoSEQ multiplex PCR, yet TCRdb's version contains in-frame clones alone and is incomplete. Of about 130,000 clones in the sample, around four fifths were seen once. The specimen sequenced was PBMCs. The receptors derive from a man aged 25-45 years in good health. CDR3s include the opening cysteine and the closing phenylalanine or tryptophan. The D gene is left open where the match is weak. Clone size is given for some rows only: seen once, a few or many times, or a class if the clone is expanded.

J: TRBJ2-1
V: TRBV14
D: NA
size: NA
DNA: TGTGCCAGCAGCCAAGTCGGGGGTCTGACCTGGGACAATGAGCAGTTCTTC
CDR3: CASSQVGGLTWDNEQFF

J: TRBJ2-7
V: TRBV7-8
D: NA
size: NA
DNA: TGTGCCAGCAGCTTAGTGGGGGGTGTTACAACCTACGAGCAGTACTTC
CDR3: CASSLVGGVTTYEQYF

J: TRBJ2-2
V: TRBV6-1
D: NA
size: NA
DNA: TGTGCCAGCAAGCCGAGGAGAAACACCGGGGAGCTGTTTTTT
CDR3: CASKPRRNTGELFF

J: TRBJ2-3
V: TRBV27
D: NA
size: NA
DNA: TGTGCCAGCAGTTTGATAGGGGGAAGCACAGATACGCAGTATTTT
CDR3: CASSLIGGSTDTQYF

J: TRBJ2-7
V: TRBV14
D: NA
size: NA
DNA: TGTGCCAGCAGCCAAGAAGGCCACTTTAGCGGACCATCCTACGAGCAGTACTTC
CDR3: CASSQEGHFSGPSYEQYF

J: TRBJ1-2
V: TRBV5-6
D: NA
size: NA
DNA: TGTGCCAGCAGCTTGGGGGCCGGGGGGGGAGTGGACTACACCTTC
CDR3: CASSLGAGGGVDYTF

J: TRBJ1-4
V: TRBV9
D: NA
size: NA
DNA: TGTGCCAGCAGCGAGCAGGGGTGGACTAATGAAAAACTGTTTTTT
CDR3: CASSEQGWTNEKLFF

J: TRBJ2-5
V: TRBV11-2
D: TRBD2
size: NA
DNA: TGTGCCAGCAGCTTATGGGAGGGAGAAGAGACCCAGTACTTC
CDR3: CASSLWEGEETQYF

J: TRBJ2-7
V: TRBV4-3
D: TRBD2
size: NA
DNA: TGCGCCAGCAGCCAAAGAGCGGGAACTTACGAGCAGTACTTC
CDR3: CASSQRAGTYEQYF

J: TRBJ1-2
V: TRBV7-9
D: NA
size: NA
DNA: TGTGCCAGCAGCCCGAATCCCGACGGGGGCTACACCTTC
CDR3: CASSPNPDGGYTF

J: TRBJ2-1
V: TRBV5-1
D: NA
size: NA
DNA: TGCGCCAGCAGCTTGGGTCTTATCTCCTACAATGAGCAGTTCTTC
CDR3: CASSLGLISYNEQFF

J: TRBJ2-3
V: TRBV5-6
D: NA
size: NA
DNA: TGTGCCAGCAGCTTGGCGGGCACAGATACGCAGTATTTT
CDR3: CASSLAGTDTQYF

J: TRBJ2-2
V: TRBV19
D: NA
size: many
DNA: TGTGCCAGTAATATCGGTAGGGGGATGAACACCGGGGAGCTGTTTTTT
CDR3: CASNIGRGMNTGELFF

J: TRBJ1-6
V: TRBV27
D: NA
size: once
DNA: TGTGCCAGCAGTTTTGGGAGGGGGGCTGGATCACCCCTCCACTTT
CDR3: CASSFGRGAGSPLHF

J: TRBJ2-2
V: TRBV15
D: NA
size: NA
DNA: TGTGCCACCAGCAGACTAGCGACTAACACCGGGGAGCTGTTTTTT
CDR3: CATSRLATNTGELFF

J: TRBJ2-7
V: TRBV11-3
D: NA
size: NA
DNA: TGTGCCAGCAGCTACAGGAGCTCCTACGAGCAGTACTTC
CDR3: CASSYRSSYEQYF

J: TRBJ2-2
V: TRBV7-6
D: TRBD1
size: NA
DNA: TGTGCCAGCAGCTTAAGGGCAGGGGGCTACCGGCTGAACACCGGGGAGCTGTTTTTT
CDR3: CASSLRAGGYRLNTGELFF

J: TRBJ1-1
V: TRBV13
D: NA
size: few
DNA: TGTGCCAGCAGCCCCGGGAGGGGCACTGAAGCTTTCTTT
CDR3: CASSPGRGTEAFF

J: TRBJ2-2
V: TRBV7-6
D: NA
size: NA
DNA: TGTGCCAGCAGCCCCGCAGGACTTAACACCGGGGAGCTGTTTTTT
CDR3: CASSPAGLNTGELFF

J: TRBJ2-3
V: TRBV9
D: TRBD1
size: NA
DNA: TGTGCCAGCAGCGTGGACAGGACTACAGATACGCAGTATTTT
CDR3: CASSVDRTTDTQYF

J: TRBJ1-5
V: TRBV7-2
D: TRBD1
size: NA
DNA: TGTGCCAGCGCCCCGGACAGGTGGGGCAATCAGCCCCAGCATTTT
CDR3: CASAPDRWGNQPQHF

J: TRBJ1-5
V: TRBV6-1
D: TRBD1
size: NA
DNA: TGTGCCAGCAGTGAGACAGGGGATCAGCCCCAGCATTTT
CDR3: CASSETGDQPQHF

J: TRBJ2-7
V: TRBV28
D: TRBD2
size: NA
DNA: TGTGCCAGCAGTTCCCCAATCCGACTAGCGGACTCCTACGAGCAGTACTTC
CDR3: CASSSPIRLADSYEQYF

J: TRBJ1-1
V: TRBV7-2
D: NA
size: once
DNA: TGTGCCAGCAGCTTAGATCAATCGAACACTGAAGCTTTCTTT
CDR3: CASSLDQSNTEAFF

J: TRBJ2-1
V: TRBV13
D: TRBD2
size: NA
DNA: TGTGCCAGCATTCGAGCGGGATACAATGAGCAGTTCTTC
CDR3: CASIRAGYNEQFF

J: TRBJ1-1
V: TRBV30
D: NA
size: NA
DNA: TGTGCCTGGAGTGAGGTAGCGGGAGCTTTCTTT
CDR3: CAWSEVAGAFF

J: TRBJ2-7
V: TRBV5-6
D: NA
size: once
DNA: TGTGCCAGCAGCTTGGTTAGCACGCGCTACGAGCAGTACTTC
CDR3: CASSLVSTRYEQYF

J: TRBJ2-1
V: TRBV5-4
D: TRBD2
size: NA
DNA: TGTGCCAGCAGCTTGTCACTAGGGGAGGGCGAGCAGTTCTTC
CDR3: CASSLSLGEGEQFF

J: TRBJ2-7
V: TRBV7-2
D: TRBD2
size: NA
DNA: TGTGCCAGCAGCTTAGGGGGACTAGCGGGACCGTCCTACGAGCAGTACTTC
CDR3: CASSLGGLAGPSYEQYF

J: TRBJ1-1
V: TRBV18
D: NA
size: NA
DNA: TGTGCCAGCTCACCACAGACAGCGAACACTGAAGCTTTCTTT
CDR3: CASSPQTANTEAFF

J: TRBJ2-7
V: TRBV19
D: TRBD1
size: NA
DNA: TGTGCCAGTACCCGGACAGGGGAAGACGAGCAGTACTTC
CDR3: CASTRTGEDEQYF

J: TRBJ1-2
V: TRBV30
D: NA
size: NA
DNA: TGTGCCTGGCAAGGGGGGGGCTTGGAGTATGGCTACACCTTC
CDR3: CAWQGGGLEYGYTF

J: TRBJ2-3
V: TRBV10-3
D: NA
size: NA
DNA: TGTGCCATCAGCCCCGGGACTAGCACAGATACGCAGTATTTT
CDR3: CAISPGTSTDTQYF

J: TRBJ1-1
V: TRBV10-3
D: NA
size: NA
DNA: TGTGCCATCAGTGAGGGAGGGAACACTGAAGCTTTCTTT
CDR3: CAISEGGNTEAFF

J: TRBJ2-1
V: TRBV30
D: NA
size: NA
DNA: TGTGCCTGGAGTGGGACCGCCCCGGGGGAGCAGTTCTTC
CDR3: CAWSGTAPGEQFF

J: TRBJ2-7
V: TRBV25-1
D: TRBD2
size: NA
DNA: TGTGCCAGCAGTGACGGACTAGCGGGGACCTACGAGCAGTACTTC
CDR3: CASSDGLAGTYEQYF

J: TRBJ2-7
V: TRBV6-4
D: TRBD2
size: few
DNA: TGTGCCAGCAGTGACGCACCCGGGACTAGCTACGAGCAGTACTTC
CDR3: CASSDAPGTSYEQYF

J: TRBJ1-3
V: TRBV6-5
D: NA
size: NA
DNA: TGTGCCAGCAGTTTCGGCGCTGGGCCCCCTGGAAACACCATATATTTT
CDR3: CASSFGAGPPGNTIYF

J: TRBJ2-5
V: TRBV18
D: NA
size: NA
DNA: TGTGCCAGCTCAGCGGGATCTCAAGAGACCCAGTACTTC
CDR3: CASSAGSQETQYF

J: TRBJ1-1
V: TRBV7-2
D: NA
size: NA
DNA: TGTGCCAGCAGCTTAGTCTCTACAGGTTCGGAAGCTTTCTTT
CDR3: CASSLVSTGSEAFF

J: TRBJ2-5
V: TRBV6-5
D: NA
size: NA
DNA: TGTGCCAGCACCTCCGGACTCCTACCCCAGGAGACCCAGTACTTC
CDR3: CASTSGLLPQETQYF

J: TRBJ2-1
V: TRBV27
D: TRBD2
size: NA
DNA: TGTGCCAGCACCACATCCCCCCTAGCGGGAGACAATGAGCAGTTCTTC
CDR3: CASTTSPLAGDNEQFF

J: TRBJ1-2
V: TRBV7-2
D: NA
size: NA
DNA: TGTGCCAGCAGCACGGGGAACTATGGCTACACCTTC
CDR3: CASSTGNYGYTF

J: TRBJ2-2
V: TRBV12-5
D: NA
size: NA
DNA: TGTGCTAGTGGTTCTACCTTGGCGGGAATGAACACCGGGGAGCTGTTTTTT
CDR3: CASGSTLAGMNTGELFF

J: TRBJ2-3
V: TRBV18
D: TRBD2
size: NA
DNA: TGTGCCAGCTCACCACGCAGCGGGAGAAGACCAGATACGCAGTATTTT
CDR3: CASSPRSGRRPDTQYF

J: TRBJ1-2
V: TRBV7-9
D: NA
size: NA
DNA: TGTTCCAGCTCCCCCCTCCCCCGGGGCTACACCTTC
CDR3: CSSSPLPRGYTF

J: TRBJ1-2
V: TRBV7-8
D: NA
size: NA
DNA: NA
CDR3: CASSFAQGADGCTF

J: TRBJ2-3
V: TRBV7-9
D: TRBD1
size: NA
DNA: TGTGCCAGCAGCCCCCGACAGGGAAACACAGATACGCAGTATTTT
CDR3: CASSPRQGNTDTQYF

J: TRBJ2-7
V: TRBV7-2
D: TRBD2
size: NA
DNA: TGTGCCAGCAGCTTAGCTCTCCAGGGAGCGGGGCCAGAAGAGCAGTACTTC
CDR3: CASSLALQGAGPEEQYF

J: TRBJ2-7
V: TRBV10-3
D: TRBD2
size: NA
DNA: TGTGCCATCAGTGAGTCGAGACTAGCCGCCTCCTACGAGCAGTACTTC
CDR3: CAISESRLAASYEQYF

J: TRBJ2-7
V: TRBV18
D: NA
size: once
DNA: TGTGCCAGCTCACCACTGGACAGCCACACCTACGAGCAGTACTTC
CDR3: CASSPLDSHTYEQYF

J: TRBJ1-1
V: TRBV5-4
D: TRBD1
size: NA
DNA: TGTGCCAGCAGCTCCCGGAGGGGGCTCGGGAACACTGAAGCTTTCTTT
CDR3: CASSSRRGLGNTEAFF

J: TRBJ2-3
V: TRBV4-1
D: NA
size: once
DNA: TGCGCCAGCAGCACACGACAGCCATGGGCAGATACGCAGTATTTT
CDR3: CASSTRQPWADTQYF

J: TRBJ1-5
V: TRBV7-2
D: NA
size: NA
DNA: TGTGCCAGCAGCTTGGTGGGGGGTGGGGGAAATCAGCCCCAGCATTTT
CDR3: CASSLVGGGGNQPQHF

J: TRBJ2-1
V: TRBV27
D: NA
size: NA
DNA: TGTGCCAGCAGTTTTGTAGCGTCGTCCTACAATGAGCAGTTCTTC
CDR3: CASSFVASSYNEQFF

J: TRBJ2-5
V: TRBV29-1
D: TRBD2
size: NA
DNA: TGCAGCGTTGCCCCTGGGGGCTCGGGGGGGGAGACCCAGTACTTC
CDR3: CSVAPGGSGGETQYF

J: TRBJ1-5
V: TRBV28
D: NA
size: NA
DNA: TGTGCCAGCAGCAGACAGGGCAATCAGCCCCAGCATTTT
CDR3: CASSRQGNQPQHF

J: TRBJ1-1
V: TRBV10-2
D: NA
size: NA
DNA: TGCGCCAGCAGGGGCCCGTGGACTGAAGCTTTCTTT
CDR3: CASRGPWTEAFF

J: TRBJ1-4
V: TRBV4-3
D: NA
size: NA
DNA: TGCGCCAGCAGCTATCAGGGTCTGGCTGAAAAACTGTTTTTT
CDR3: CASSYQGLAEKLFF